The sequence of this TCR beta chain was determined in a study of T cell responses to AZD1222 COVID-19 vaccine (dated by TCRdb to the early 2020s). For context, the study as a whole: AZD1222 recipients given second doses at about 4 weeks or at about 12 weeks were pooled, since spike-specific TCR depth and breadth were not found to differ between the two schedules. Enrollment into the trials was organized by age into subgroups of 18-55, 56-69 and 70-plus years, and those subgroups contained roughly 150, 30 and 60 TCR-sequenced participants, respectively. TCR sequencing was performed for over 230 trial participants, of whom about 200 were given two doses of AZD1222 and approximately 25 were given two doses of MenACWY control vaccine.

The CDR3 regions of human TCRbeta chains were analyzed by immunosequencing. Per the original workflow: TCRs in the repertoires were compared against a reference library of SARS-CoV-2-specific TCRs that had been generated with the MIRA antigen-specificity platform. Breadth was defined as the fraction of unique TCRs that were SARS-CoV-2-associated, and depth was defined as the fraction of total T cells that were SARS-CoV-2-associated. Using the MIRA data, every spike-specific TCR was mapped to the spike region that the TCR reacted to and assigned to either a CD4 or a CD8 class. Log10-transformed breadth and depth values were compared by one-way ANOVA with Sidak's multiple comparisons tests. TCRdb's version of the immuneACCESS table is confined to in-frame rearrangements and falls short of the full clone set. An unresolved V gene accounts for under half of the shortfall where checked; the remainder is of unknown origin. The V and J calls and the clone size are those of that table, but D and trimming were determined from the DNA. The sample table records about 150,000 clones; around 90% of these occur just once. The ten largest clones add up to more than 3.5% of the sample.

The time point label, as the study defines it: baseline before first vaccination. The vaccinee samples were drawn from two UK trials, COV001 and COV002, one of which was a single-blind randomized controlled phase 2/3 trial testing AZD1222 (ChAdOx1 nCoV-19) in healthy adults. Trial participant PBMC samples were collected at day 0 and day 28 after the second dose for TCRbeta chain sequencing. Broad study findings and their caveats: The 56-69-year group was small, and its depth increase did not reach significance, likely because of low power. Conclusions about previously exposed vaccinees are limited because only 5 or 6 AZD1222 recipients were SARS-CoV-2 seropositive at baseline. The whole spike protein was spanned by vaccine-associated CD4 TCRs, and dominant responses were seen in regions 160-218 and 743-854. Reportedly, almost half of the unique spike-specific TCRs recognized epitopes lying outside the regions that are mutated in the B.1.351 and B.1.1.7 variants. A significant rise in spike-specific TCR breadth and depth was observed after two AZD1222 doses relative to day 0 and relative to MenACWY recipients. Because no day 14 peak-response samples were available, the repertoires could be characterized only after the peak T cell response. Participants were mostly white British, with more females than males. The authors suggested clonal diversity may have been underestimated.

Notes on this clone: Its antigen target is currently unknown. No per-base quality is available; no much larger clone lies one base away.

CDR1 and CDR2 (SGHAT, FQNNGV) derive from the germline V gene. Trimming removed 3 bases from V and 5 bases from J, leaving 17 bases between the germline ends. The CDR3 covers 16 residues, taking in both the cysteine and the phenylalanine. The CDR3 DNA has 48 bases and is translated from base 1. The source material was peripheral blood, sampled on day 0 of AZD1222 vaccination. The source is an adult in good health. Recombination linked TRBV11-2 to TRBJ2-1; TRBD2 is possibly the D segment (6 matching bases). The DNA is TGTGCCAGCAGCTTCGGATTGGGTCTAGCGAACAATGAGCAGTTCTTC. Translation gives CASSFGLGLANNEQFF.